These 17 T cell receptor beta chains originate from one sample sequenced in a study of T cells in Graves' hyperthyroidism and ophthalmopathy. TCR beta CDR3 region amplification was performed from RNA transcripts. First-round RT-PCR targeting the TCR CDR3 was performed with the HTBI primer set. Via MiXCR, TCRdb re-called the multiplex PCR reads, giving one row per CDR3 protein. The sample shows 660,000 or so distinct CDR3 sequences, approximately 42% of them seen only once. Sequencing was done on a sample of peripheral blood or thyroid tissue (not recorded which). These receptor sequences come from an adult man with Graves' disease, either hyperthyroidism or ophthalmopathy (not recorded which).

Here the CDR3 reads CASNRRQGVGYGYTF. The CDR3 DNA reads as TGTGCCAGCAATAGGAGACAGGGGGTAGGCTATGGCTACACCTTC. The chain links TRBV6-5 to TRBJ1-2, with 9 bases lining up with TRBD1. The CDR3 length is 15 residues. The germline CDR1 and CDR2 sequences are MNHEY and SVGAGI. V was clipped by 7 bases and J by 4 bases; unmatched bases: 10.

The J gene is TRBJ2-6, the V gene TRBV6-2 or TRBV6-3; 8 nucleotides align to TRBD1. V lost 6 bases, J lost 0 bases, and 4 bases stayed unmatched. Per germline, CDR1 MNHEY and CDR2 SVGEGT. The CDR3 loop spans 16 amino acids. The CDR3 DNA sequence: TGTGCCAGCAGGGGGACAGGCGGCTCTGGGGCCAACGTCCTGACTTTC. Protein sequence: CASRGTGGSGANVLTF.

The chain employs TRBV7-9 and TRBJ2-7; 10 positions match TRBD1. Per germline, CDR1 SEHNR and CDR2 FQNEAQ (reference sequence). This CDR3 has 15 amino acids. Trimming took 3 bases from V and 4 from J; bases not matched to a gene: 6. The CDR3 loop is CASSFRDRGQYEQYF. Here the CDR3 DNA reads TGTGCCAGCAGCTTCCGGGACAGGGGCCAATACGAGCAGTACTTC.

The rearrangement joins TRBV12-3 or TRBV12-4 to TRBJ1-2; D ambiguous. Trimming took off 1 base at V and 2 bases at J, with 17 bases between the two ends. The CDR3 totals 17 residues. DNA for the CDR3: TGTGCCAGCAGTTTAGAAATTGGGCGTCCAAGGAACTATGGCTACACCTTC. Translated, it gives CASSLEIGRPRNYGYTF.

J is TRBJ2-6 and V is TRBV11-1, with 11 positions matching TRBD2. The CDR3 extends over 19 amino acids. Germline-derived CDR1 and CDR2 are SGHAT and FQDESV (reference sequence). V was clipped by 6 bases and J by 0 bases; unmatched bases: 10. For the CDR3, the DNA is TGTGCCAGCAGAGGGCTAGCGGGAGGATTCTACTCTGGGGCCAACGTCCTGACTTTC. Translation gives CASRGLAGGFYSGANVLTF.

There are a few counts of this clonotype. CDR3 nucleotides: TGCGCCAGCAGCCCCGCAGACAGCATTGAAGCTTTCTTT. Protein sequence: CASSPADSIEAFF. This rearrangement joins TRBV5-1 to TRBJ1-1, with D perhaps TRBD1 (5 bases). This CDR3 is built from 13 residues. CDR1 is SGHRS and CDR2 is YFSETQ in the germline V gene. V was trimmed by 4 bases and J by 7 bases, leaving 14 bases between them.

The J gene is TRBJ2-5, the V gene TRBV11-2; 9 positions match TRBD1. The V gene's germline CDR1 is SGHAT and CDR2 FQNNGV. This CDR3 region has 19 residues. The J segment lost 7 bases and the V segment lost 4 bases, leaving 22 bases of the junction unmatched. The CDR3 bases are TGTGCCAGCAGCTCCTCGCGTCCCGGGACAGGGCGCGGCCCAGGGACCCAGTACTTC. It is translated as CASSSSRPGTGRGPGTQYF. The entire variable domain, with the rest obtained from reference TRBV11-2 and TRBJ2-5, is as follows: EAGVAQSPRYKIIEKRQSVAFWCNPISGHATLYWYQQILGQGPKLLIQFQNNGVVDDSQLPKDRFSAERLKGVDSTLKIQPAKLEDSAVYLCASSSSRPGTGRGPGTQYFGPGTRLLVL.

For this clonotype: Sequence at one end of the junction differs from germline and may be a read error. The chain combines TRBV9 with TRBJ2-7; 10 bases map to TRBD1. This CDR3 is built from 14 residues. Germline V gene lookup returns CDR1 SGDLS and CDR2 YYNGEE. As DNA, the CDR3 is TGTGCCAGCGGCGTAGGGACAGGGGTATACGAGCAGTACTTC. Translation gives CASGVGTGVYEQYF.

The chain carries TRBV20-1 and TRBJ2-6; a weak D match, TRBD2 (5 bases). The CDR3 contains 9 residues. V lost 1 base to trimming and J lost 17 bases, with 6 bases between them. Germline CDR1 DFQATT, CDR2 SNEGSKA (reference sequence). CDR3 nucleotide sequence: TGCAGTGCTAGAGGAGGGATGACTTTC. It encodes CSARGGMTF.

Ten or more counts support this clonotype. V gene TRBV2 combines with J gene TRBJ2-7; D possibly matches TRBD1 or TRBD2 (5 bases each). Germline V gives CDR1 SNHLY, CDR2 FYNNEI. The CDR3 length is 14 residues. V lost 3 bases and J 6 bases, leaving 15 bases between the germline ends. The CDR3 spells CASSDRDVVPEQYF. The CDR3, as DNA: TGTGCCAGCAGTGATCGGGACGTCGTTCCCGAGCAGTACTTC.

Notes on this clonotype: At one boundary the junction diverges from the germline segment, which might be a read error. The chain combines TRBV7-9 with TRBJ2-7; D possibly uses TRBD1 or TRBD2 (6 bases each). This CDR3 comprises 16 residues. Germline V lookup: CDR1 SEHNR, CDR2 FQNEAQ (reference sequence). DNA of the CDR3: TGTGCCAGCAGTTTAGTGTCCCCCCGGGGGCCCTACGAGCAGTACTTC. Translation: CASSLVSPRGPYEQYF.

The chain uses TRBV6-1 and TRBJ2-7; either TRBD1 or TRBD2 may fit D (5 bases each). Germline V gives CDR1 MNHNS, CDR2 SASEGT. V shed 6 bases and J shed 0 bases, with 18 bases lying between them. This CDR3 is built from 16 residues. CDR3 sequence: CASRPAYSGGSYEQYF. In DNA, the CDR3 is TGTGCCAGCAGGCCGGCCTATAGTGGGGGCTCCTACGAGCAGTACTTC.

The V gene is TRBV7-9, the J gene TRBJ1-4, with unresolved D. V lost 3 bases and J lost 0, with 17 bases in between. Germline V lookup: CDR1 SEHNR, CDR2 FQNEAQ (reference sequence). This CDR3 has 18 amino acids. The CDR3 reads CASSFSPQRTTTNEKLFF. DNA of the CDR3: TGTGCCAGCAGCTTTTCCCCACAGAGAACCACAACTAATGAAAAACTGTTTTTT.

This clonotype occurred a few times. The chain joins TRBV5-1 to TRBJ1-1; TRBD1 aligns across 9 bases. The CDR3 covers 16 residues. Germline V gene data show CDR1 as SGHRS and CDR2 as YFSETQ. V gave up 6 bases and J gave up 5 bases; unmatched junction bases: 14. In DNA form, the CDR3 reads TGCGCCAGCACCAAACTTCCGGGACAGGGATGGACTGAAGCTTTCTTT. Protein: CASTKLPGQGWTEAFF.

In its sample, this clonotype was seen a few times. The J gene is TRBJ2-7, the V gene TRBV20-1; no definite D call. The V gene lost 4 bases and the J gene lost 0 bases, with 13 bases spanning the gap. Looked up from germline, CDR1 is DFQATT and CDR2 is SNEGSKA (reference sequence). This CDR3 has 14 residues. CDR3 bases: TGCAGTGCTATGCCGCGACCGAGCTCCTACGAGCAGTACTTC. This translates into CSAMPRPSSYEQYF.

The chain links TRBV10-3 to TRBJ1-6; no clear D. Germline-derived CDR1 and CDR2 are ENHRY and SYGVKD. The CDR3 covers 15 residues. V was clipped by 4 bases and J by 10 bases, with 17 bases between them. The CDR3 DNA reads TGTGCCATCAGTGGCACAGAGGATTCGGGGTCACCCCTCCACTTT. Protein: CAISGTEDSGSPLHF.

This clonotype was picked up many times. The chain uses TRBV5-1 and TRBJ1-1; TRBD1 agrees at 8 bases. The CDR3 spans 15 residues. Germline trimming cut 2 bases from V and 3 bases from J; bases unmatched to any gene: 6. CDR1 and CDR2 (germline): SGHRS, YFSETQ. The CDR3 DNA reads as TGCGCCAGCAGCTTCCGGACAGGGACGGACACTGAAGCTTTCTTT. Amino acids: CASSFRTGTDTEAFF.